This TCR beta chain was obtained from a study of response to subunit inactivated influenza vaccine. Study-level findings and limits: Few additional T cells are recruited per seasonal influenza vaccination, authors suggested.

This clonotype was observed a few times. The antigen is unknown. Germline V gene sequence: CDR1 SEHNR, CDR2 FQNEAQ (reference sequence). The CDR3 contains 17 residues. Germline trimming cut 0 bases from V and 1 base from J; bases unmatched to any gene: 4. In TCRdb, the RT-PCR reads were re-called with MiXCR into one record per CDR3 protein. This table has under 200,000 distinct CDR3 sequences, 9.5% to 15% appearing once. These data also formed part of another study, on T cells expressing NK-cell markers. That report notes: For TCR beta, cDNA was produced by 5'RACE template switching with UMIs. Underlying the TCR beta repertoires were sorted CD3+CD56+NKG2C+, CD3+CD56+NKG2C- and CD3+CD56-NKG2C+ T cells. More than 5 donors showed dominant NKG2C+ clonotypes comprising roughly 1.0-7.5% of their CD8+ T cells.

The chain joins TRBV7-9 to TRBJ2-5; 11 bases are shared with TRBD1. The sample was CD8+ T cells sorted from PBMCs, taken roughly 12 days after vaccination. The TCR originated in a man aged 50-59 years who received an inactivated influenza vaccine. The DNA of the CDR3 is TGTGCCAGCAGCTTAGCAGGAGGGACAGGGGGCCAAGAGACCCAGTACTTC. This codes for CASSLAGGTGGQETQYF.